This T cell receptor beta chain derives from a study of T cell responses to AZD1222 COVID-19 vaccine. General study points: The peak T cell response came first, and repertoires were sampled only after it. Donors in the cohort were predominantly white British and more often female, and clonal diversity was possibly underestimated. At baseline, seropositivity was found in only a handful of AZD1222 recipients.

V lost 5 bases to trimming and J lost 7 bases, with 12 bases between them. Germline V gene lookup returns CDR1 SNHLY and CDR2 FYNNEI. The length of the CDR3 is 14 residues. In the case of this clone: As yet, its antigen is unknown.

Repertoires were generated with immunoSEQ multiplex PCR, while TCRdb's copy carries only in-frame clones and drops some. The data show under 150,000 clones, 91% seen once. The sequence came from an adult in good health. This sample comprised peripheral blood, obtained on day 0 of AZD1222 vaccination. This chain uses TRBV2 with TRBJ1-6, with TRBD1 as a possible D gene (6 bases). CDR3 loop: CASSFTGGNSPLHF. The CDR3 nucleotides are TGTGCCAGCAGTTTCACGGGGGGCAATTCACCCCTCCACTTT.